A single sample gave rise to the 31 T cell receptor beta chains below, sequenced in a study of identical twins. TCRdb recomputed calls from the 5' RACE reads with MiXCR, one row per CDR3 protein. The profile covers around 340,000 distinct CDR3 sequences, with roughly 12% appearing a single time and around 7.2% taken by the ten largest. The same sample was also studied in work on yellow fever vaccine responses in identical twins.

Sequencing was done on a sample of CD8+ T cells sorted from blood. Receptor source: a woman between 18 and 29 years old in good health.

This chain links TRBV14 with TRBJ1-2; D is unclear. Trimming took 1 base from V and 9 from J, leaving 24 bases between them. There are 17 residues in the CDR3. The germline CDR1 and CDR2 sequences are SGHDN and FVKESK. The CDR3 region is CASSQVGLGLERSRYTF. The DNA of the CDR3 is TGTGCCAGCAGCCAAGTGGGTTTGGGTCTCGAAAGAAGTCGCTACACCTTC.

The CDR3 region is CASSQGYQDEQYV. CDR3 sequence (DNA): TGCGCCAGCAGCCAGGGGTATCAGGACGAGCAGTACGTC. The chain has TRBV4-1 and TRBJ2-7; no reliable D call. Trimming removed 3 bases from V and 5 bases from J, with 11 bases in between. In germline, CDR1 is MGHRA, CDR2 YSYEKL. The CDR3 covers 13 residues.

There are a few counts of this clonotype. V is TRBV14 and J is TRBJ2-1; D gene uncertain. CDR1 is SGHDN, CDR2 FVKESK, per germline. This CDR3 comprises 14 residues. Trimming took off 2 bases at V and 5 bases at J, with 10 bases between the two ends. The CDR3 nucleotides read TGTGCCAGCAGCCAACGATACTATAACAATGAGCAGTTCTTC. This encodes CASSQRYYNNEQFF.

The rearrangement joins TRBV29-1 to TRBJ1-1; 8 positions match TRBD1. CDR3 length: 15 amino acids. With 1 base clipped from V and 3 bases from J, the junction kept 7 bases outside the gene matches. CDR1 is SQVTM, CDR2 ANQGSEA, per germline. The CDR3, as DNA: TGCAGCGTTGAAGCTGGTACAGGGGGGTACACTGAAGCTTTCTTT. Translation gives CSVEAGTGGYTEAFF. The full variable domain, with the rest looked up from reference TRBV29-1 and TRBJ1-1, is SAVISQKPSRDICQRGTSLTIQCQVDSQVTMMFWYRQQPGQSLTLIATANQGSEATYESGFVIDKFPISRPNLTFSTLTVSNMSPEDSSIYLCSVEAGTGGYTEAFFGQGTRLTVV.

This clonotype turned up a few times. This sequence joins TRBV5-1 and TRBJ2-5, with 7 bases that match TRBD2. J gave up 1 base and V 4 bases, and 7 bases lay outside the gene matches. Germline V CDR1 and CDR2: SGHRS, YFSETQ. The CDR3 contains 15 residues. The CDR3 DNA reads TGCGCCAGCAGCCCCCTAGCGGTGATCCAAGAGACCCAGTACTTC. Protein product: CASSPLAVIQETQYF.

This clonotype showed up just a few times. This chain uses TRBV7-9 with TRBJ2-1; D possibly corresponds to TRBD1 (6 bases). The V end lost 1 base, the J end lost 2 bases, and 12 bases lay between the germline ends. Looked up from germline, CDR1 is SEHNR and CDR2 is FQNEAQ (reference sequence). The CDR3 spans 16 residues. The CDR3 protein is CASSLVGDTTYNEQFF. In DNA, the CDR3 is TGTGCCAGCAGCTTAGTTGGGGACACCACCTACAATGAGCAGTTCTTC.

This clonotype came up a few times. This chain uses TRBV4-2 with TRBJ2-3; TRBD2 matches at 9 bases. Germline V gene lookup returns CDR1 LGHNA and CDR2 YNFKEQ. Losses at the gene ends were 8 bases for V and 4 bases for J; bases not matched to a gene: 13. The CDR3 is 16 amino acids. CDR3 residues: CASGSEISGGPDTQYF. The CDR3, as DNA: TGTGCCAGCGGCTCCGAAATTAGCGGGGGCCCAGATACGCAGTATTTT.

The chain employs TRBV7-8 and TRBJ2-7, with unresolved D. CDR1 SGHVS and CDR2 FQNEAQ come from the germline V gene. The V and J ends lost 1 base and 3 bases respectively, with 7 bases between them. This CDR3 is 13 amino acids long. The CDR3: CASSLEPVYEQYV. In DNA form, the CDR3 reads TGTGCCAGCAGCTTAGAGCCCGTCTACGAGCAGTACGTC.

V is TRBV20-1 and J is TRBJ2-1, with D perhaps given as TRBD1 or TRBD2 (5 bases each). The CDR3 loop spans 13 amino acids. Trimming took off 8 bases at V and 8 bases at J, with 19 bases between the two ends. CDR1 is DFQATT and CDR2 is SNEGSKA in the germline V gene (reference sequence). Here the CDR3 reads CSTRDQRPHEQFF. The CDR3 coding sequence is TGCAGTACCCGGGACCAGAGGCCCCATGAGCAGTTCTTC.

This clonotype was recorded a few times. The chain carries TRBV28 and TRBJ2-1; TRBD1 matches at 9 bases. The germline CDR1 and CDR2 sequences are MDHEN and SYDVKM. V lost 5 bases and J lost 5; bases outside the gene matches: 7. The CDR3 covers 15 residues. CDR3 sequence reads: CASSPGTGYDNEQFF. In DNA, the CDR3 is TGTGCCAGCAGTCCCGGGACAGGGTATGACAATGAGCAGTTCTTC.

This chain links TRBV6-5 with TRBJ2-5, with 8 bases that match TRBD1. The CDR3 has 19 amino acids. J gave up 2 bases and V 0 bases, and 14 bases lay outside the gene matches. Germline CDR1 reads MNHEY; CDR2 reads SVGAGI. For the CDR3, the DNA is TGTGCCAGCAGTTACTCGAAAGCTCCGGGACAGGCCCTGCAAGAGACCCAGTACTTC. Translated: CASSYSKAPGQALQETQYF.

This clonotype was seen a few times. The rearrangement joins TRBV6-5 to TRBJ2-6; D gene ambiguous. V lost 2 bases and J lost 0, with 5 bases in between. The CDR3 sequence is 15 residues long. The germline gives CDR1 MNHEY, CDR2 SVGAGI. In nucleotides, the CDR3 is TGTGCCAGCAGTTACGTTAGCTCTGGGGCCAACGTCCTGACTTTC. The encoded protein is CASSYVSSGANVLTF.

This clonotype has at least ten counts. The rearrangement joins TRBV6-4 to TRBJ2-1; 7 bases map to TRBD1. The CDR3 covers 14 residues. The V and J ends lost 5 bases and 5 bases, in that order; junction bases with no gene match: 6. Germline V gene sequence: CDR1 MRHNA, CDR2 SNTAGT. CDR3 bases: TGTGCCAGCAGTTCCGGGACAGAAGACAATGAGCAGTTCTTC. Translating it yields CASSSGTEDNEQFF.

The gene calls are TRBV2 and TRBJ2-1; D uncertain. The germline V gene has CDR1 SNHLY and CDR2 FYNNEI. The CDR3 covers 16 residues. Trimming left V 2 bases short and J 5 bases short, with 16 bases between. The CDR3 coding sequence is TGTGCCAGCAGTGAAACCTCTGCTAAGCCCCACAATGAGCAGTTCTTC. It specifies CASSETSAKPHNEQFF.

There are many counts of this clonotype. This rearrangement joins TRBV7-7 to TRBJ2-7; D is unresolved. This CDR3 region has 13 residues. V lost 1 base and J 2 bases, leaving 6 bases between the germline ends. The germline V gene has CDR1 SSHAT and CDR2 FNYEAQ (reference sequence). The DNA for the CDR3 is TGTGCCAGCAGCTTAGGAGGAACCTACGAGCAGTACGTC. It translates to CASSLGGTYEQYV.

The chain couples TRBV12-3 or TRBV12-4 to TRBJ2-1; 8 bases agree with TRBD2. The ends lost 4 bases at V and 6 bases at J; junction bases unmatched: 8. The CDR3 has 15 amino acids. CDR3 DNA: TGTGCCAGCAGTTGGCTCGGGAGGGAGTTCAATGAGCAGTTCTTC. Its translation: CASSWLGREFNEQFF.

The table lists this clonotype with many counts. This rearrangement joins TRBV27 to TRBJ2-1, with TRBD2 matching over 8 bases. There are 16 residues in the CDR3. V shed 6 bases, J shed 0 bases, and the junction held 7 bases outside the gene matches. From germline, CDR1 is MNHEY and CDR2 SMNVEV (reference sequence). CDR3: CASSPRGGVSYNEQFF. The CDR3 region has the DNA TGTGCCAGCAGCCCCCGGGGGGGTGTCTCCTACAATGAGCAGTTCTTC.

This clonotype was seen a handful of times. This chain uses TRBV4-1 with TRBJ2-5, with 9 bases identical to TRBD1. V was clipped by 4 bases and J by 4 bases; unmatched bases: 19. Germline V lookup: CDR1 MGHRA, CDR2 YSYEKL. CDR3 length: 19 amino acids. CDR3: CASSLKPFLQGAVGETQYF. CDR3 DNA sequence: TGCGCCAGCAGCCTCAAGCCGTTCCTACAGGGGGCGGTAGGAGAGACCCAGTACTTC.

In its sample, this clonotype was seen a few times. The chain is built from TRBV28 and TRBJ1-5; perhaps TRBD1 as D (5 bases). CDR3 size: 15 residues. Per the germline V gene, CDR1 is MDHEN and CDR2 is SYDVKM. Trimming removed 4 bases from V and 3 bases from J, with 13 bases in between. The CDR3 here is CASSSGRGLNQPQHF. The CDR3 nucleotides are TGTGCCAGCAGTTCGGGTCGGGGCCTCAATCAGCCCCAGCATTTT. The whole variable domain, remainder taken from reference TRBV28 and TRBJ1-5, is DVKVTQSSRYLVKRTGEKVFLECVQDMDHENMFWYRQDPGLGLRLIYFSYDVKMKEKGDIPEGYSVSREKKERFSLILESASTNQTSMYLCASSSGRGLNQPQHFGDGTRLSIL.

This clonotype was found many times. This rearrangement joins TRBV12-3 or TRBV12-4 to TRBJ1-2; D call uncertain. This CDR3 has 10 amino acids. V lost 7 bases to trimming and J lost 5 bases, with 5 bases between them. The DNA for the CDR3 is TGTGCCAGCATGGGGTATGGCTACACCTTC. Translating it yields CASMGYGYTF.

This clonotype has a count of ten or more. V gene TRBV27 combines with J gene TRBJ2-1; D is perhaps TRBD1 or TRBD2 (6 bases each). Germline lookup yields CDR1 MNHEY and CDR2 SMNVEV (reference sequence). V shed 6 bases and J shed 5 bases, with 11 bases lying between them. The CDR3 is 13 amino acids. The CDR3 here is CASRDRLDNEQFF. The CDR3 bases are TGTGCCAGCAGGGACAGACTAGACAATGAGCAGTTCTTC.

This chain links TRBV27 with TRBJ1-1, with D possibly matching TRBD1 (5 bases). Looked up from germline, CDR1 is MNHEY and CDR2 is SMNVEV (reference sequence). CDR3 length equals 15 residues. The ends were cut back, 2 bases at V and 4 bases at J, with 14 bases in the middle. The CDR3: CASSLMSGGGTEAFF. Here the CDR3 DNA reads TGTGCCAGCAGTTTAATGTCGGGGGGAGGCACTGAAGCTTTCTTT.

This clonotype has just a few counts. V and J are TRBV5-5 and TRBJ2-1, with 8 bases aligning to TRBD2. Looked up from germline, CDR1 is SGHKS and CDR2 is YYEKEE (reference sequence). The V segment lost 2 bases and the J segment 4 bases; nucleotides outside the gene matches: 5. CDR3 size: 15 residues. DNA of the CDR3: TGTGCCAGCAGCTTCGGGGGGGCGACGTACAATGAGCAGTTCTTC. It codes for CASSFGGATYNEQFF.

About this clonotype: Given a much more abundant clone one base away, this may be a read error. This chain uses TRBV4-1 with TRBJ2-5; D is possibly TRBD1 (6 bases). The germline V gene has CDR1 MGHRA and CDR2 YSYEKL. The CDR3 has 13 residues. The CDR3 protein is CASGQGGRETQYF. CDR3 nucleotides: TGCGCCAGCGGCCAAGGGGGACGGGAGACCCAGTACTTC.

The chain has TRBV9 and TRBJ1-5, with D uncertain. The germline CDR1 and CDR2 sequences are SGDLS and YYNGEE. The length of the CDR3 is 13 residues. The V end was cut by 5 bases, the J end by 4 bases, with 10 bases between. The CDR3 DNA follows: TGTGCCAGCAGTATCGAGGAGAATCAGCCCCAGCATTTT. Its translation: CASSIEENQPQHF. Combining the CDR3 with reference TRBV9 and TRBJ1-5 gives the whole variable domain DSGVTQTPKHLITATGQRVTLRCSPRSGDLSVYWYQQSLDQGLQFLIQYYNGEERAKGNILERFSAQQFPDLHSELNLSSLELGDSALYFCASSIEENQPQHFGDGTRLSIL.

This chain connects TRBV3-1 to TRBJ1-1; 7 positions match TRBD1. Germline loops: CDR1 LGHDT, CDR2 YNNKEL (reference sequence). This CDR3 has 17 amino acids. V lost 0 bases, J lost 9 bases, and 16 bases stayed unmatched. The CDR3 is CASSQDREHSRGRKAFF. The CDR3, as DNA: TGTGCCAGCAGCCAAGATCGGGAGCATAGCAGGGGGAGAAAAGCTTTCTTT.

This clonotype occurred a few times. The chain has TRBV20-1 and TRBJ2-7, with a tentative D call TRBD2 (6 bases). Germline-derived CDR1 and CDR2 are DFQATT and SNEGSKA (reference sequence). V was shortened by 7 bases and J by 7 bases, with 14 bases between the two germline ends. This CDR3 contains 11 residues. CDR3 in DNA: TGCAGTGTTGGCGGGATGGGTGAGCAGTACTTC. Translating it yields CSVGGMGEQYF.

This clonotype came up many times. J is TRBJ2-7 and V is TRBV9, with TRBD2 matching over 8 bases. Trimming at V came to 4 bases and at J to 1 base, leaving 10 bases not matched to a gene. This CDR3 is built from 16 residues. Germline V gives CDR1 SGDLS, CDR2 YYNGEE. The CDR3 loop reads CASSPWERETSYEQYF. For the CDR3, the DNA is TGTGCCAGCAGCCCCTGGGAGCGGGAGACGTCCTACGAGCAGTACTTC.

This clonotype was detected only a few times. This rearrangement joins TRBV5-6 to TRBJ2-4; 10 bases align to TRBD1. Trimming at V came to 3 bases and at J to 5 bases, leaving 5 bases not matched to a gene. Germline V gives CDR1 SGHDT, CDR2 YYEEEE. The length of the CDR3 is 15 residues. CDR3 nucleotide sequence: TGTGCCAGCAGCTGGGACAGGGGTAGCCAAAACATTCAGTACTTC. Translation: CASSWDRGSQNIQYF. Together with reference TRBV5-6 and TRBJ2-4, the CDR3 gives the full variable domain: DAGVTQSPTHLIKTRGQQVTLRCSPKSGHDTVSWYQQALGQGPQFIFQYYEEEERQRGNFPDRFSGHQFPNYSSELNVNALLLGDSALYLCASSWDRGSQNIQYFGAGTRLSVL.

V and J are TRBV24-1 and TRBJ2-2; TRBD1 matches 10 bases. The CDR3 length is 17 residues. V lost 7 bases and J lost 0; bases outside the gene matches: 7. Germline CDR1 is KGHDR and CDR2 is SFDVKD. The CDR3 region is CATRAGQGHSNTGELFF. CDR3 DNA: TGTGCCACCAGGGCGGGACAGGGGCACTCGAACACCGGGGAGCTGTTTTTT.

The chain recombines TRBV4-2 with TRBJ2-3; TRBD2 aligns across 11 bases. This CDR3 contains 16 residues. The ends lost 0 bases at V and 4 bases at J; junction bases unmatched: 3. The germline gives CDR1 LGHNA, CDR2 YNFKEQ. CDR3 nucleotide sequence: TGTGCCAGCAGCCAAGAGGCTAGCGGGGGGTCAGATACGCAGTATTTT. This sequence encodes CASSQEASGGSDTQYF.